The 4 T cell receptor beta chains below all came from one sample that was sequenced in a study of blood T cell repertoires in COVID-19. Sequencing was performed with immunoSEQ multiplex PCR; in TCRdb, only in-frame clones are kept and a portion is missing. The table shows about 98,000 clones, with around 82% occurring only once. The specimen sequenced was peripheral blood. Receptors were obtained from a man between 65 and 85 years old with active or convalescent COVID-19.

V and J are TRBV6-5 and TRBJ1-4, with 8 bases identical to TRBD1. Germline values: CDR1 MNHEY, CDR2 SVGAGI. This CDR3 is built from 13 residues. J lost 8 bases, V lost 8 bases, and 7 bases had no gene match. The CDR3 DNA reads as TGTGCCAGCGGACCGACAGGGGAGGAAAAACTGTTTTTT. Protein sequence: CASGPTGEEKLFF.

This clone showed up just once. The V call is TRBV7-2, the J call TRBJ2-3; 7 bases fit TRBD2. The V segment lost 3 bases and the J segment 0 bases; nucleotides outside the gene matches: 9. CDR1 SGHTA and CDR2 FQGNSA come from the germline V gene. This CDR3 spans 17 amino acids. CDR3 loop: CASSFSSGAFSTDTQYF. DNA of the CDR3: TGTGCCAGCAGCTTTAGCAGCGGGGCCTTCAGCACAGATACGCAGTATTTT.

This sequence joins TRBV6-2 or TRBV6-3 and TRBJ2-5; possibly TRBD2 for D (7 bases). The V gene lost 2 bases and the J gene lost 1 base, with 14 bases spanning the gap. CDR1 and CDR2 from the germline V gene are MNHEY and SVGEGT. This CDR3 region has 16 residues. DNA for the CDR3: TGTGCCAGCAGTTACGGGGGGCGGGGGCGCCAAGAGACCCAGTACTTC. This gives the protein CASSYGGRGRQETQYF.

The chain carries TRBV28 and TRBJ1-1; D call uncertain. V gave up 4 bases and J gave up 7 bases, with 7 bases separating them. Germline CDR1 and CDR2: MDHEN and SYDVKM. The CDR3 is 11 amino acids. In DNA, the CDR3 is TGTGCCAGCAGTTCGCAGGTTGAAGCTTTCTTT. Translated: CASSSQVEAFF.